What follows are 32 T cell receptor beta chains derived from one specimen sequenced in a study of T-cell memory formation after mild COVID-19. Each CDR3 protein is one row after TCRdb ran MiXCR on the 5' RACE reads. Of 450,000 or so distinct CDR3 sequences listed, about 19% are singletons. Material for sequencing was PBMCs or a T cell subset sorted from them (not recorded which). The receptors come from an adult woman who had mild COVID-19 (a few samples of this study predate the infection). Cell type and time point are not known.

This clonotype was found a few times. This rearrangement joins TRBV24-1 to TRBJ2-1; TRBD2 matches at 7 bases. This CDR3 is built from 16 residues. V shed 3 bases, J shed 3 bases, and the junction held 7 bases outside the gene matches. Germline V gives CDR1 KGHDR, CDR2 SFDVKD. CDR3 loop: CATSDGGGGIYNEQFF. The CDR3 DNA reads TGTGCCACCAGTGATGGGGGGGGAGGAATCTACAATGAGCAGTTCTTC.

There are a few counts of this clonotype. The chain has TRBV2 and TRBJ2-1; 7 bases are a match to TRBD2. The CDR3 contains 16 residues. The ends lost 5 bases at V and 9 bases at J; junction bases unmatched: 16. Germline V gene sequence: CDR1 SNHLY, CDR2 FYNNEI. The CDR3 DNA sequence: TGTGCCAGCAGTCACCCTTCAGGGAGGGGCGGGATTGAGCAGTTCTTC. Amino acid sequence: CASSHPSGRGGIEQFF. Full variable domain (rest looked up from reference TRBV2 and TRBJ2-1): EPEVTQTPSHQVTQMGQEVILRCVPISNHLYFYWYRQILGQKVEFLVSFYNNEISEKSEIFDDQFSVERPDGSNFTLKIRSTKLEDSAMYFCASSHPSGRGGIEQFFGPGTRLTVL.

In this sample, this clonotype turned up a few times. The chain employs TRBV5-1 and TRBJ2-3; 8 nucleotides match TRBD2. This CDR3 is built from 17 residues. Germline trimming cut 0 bases from V and 4 bases from J; bases unmatched to any gene: 10. Germline values: CDR1 SGHRS, CDR2 YFSETQ. In DNA, the CDR3 is TGCGCCAGCAGCTTGGAGGCGGGAGGAGTTGGAGCAGATACGCAGTATTTT. This codes for CASSLEAGGVGADTQYF.

The rearrangement uses TRBV29-1 and TRBJ2-3; 8 bases fit TRBD2. The length of the CDR3 is 14 residues. The V and J ends lost 7 bases and 0 bases, in that order; junction bases with no gene match: 6. The germline CDR1 and CDR2 sequences are SQVTM and ANQGSEA. The CDR3: CSARAGASTDTQYF. The CDR3 DNA sequence: TGCAGCGCACGAGCGGGGGCTAGCACAGATACGCAGTATTTT.

This clonotype has more than one count but fewer than ten. The chain is built from TRBV4-2 and TRBJ2-1; 10 bases line up with TRBD2. The CDR3 runs 16 residues. The trim removed 1 base at V and 8 bases at J, leaving 8 bases unmatched. From germline, CDR1 is LGHNA and CDR2 YNFKEQ. As DNA, the CDR3 is TGTGCCAGCAGCCAAGCCGAGGGACTAGCGATCGATGAGCAGTTCTTC. As protein: CASSQAEGLAIDEQFF.

V and J are TRBV9 and TRBJ2-2; 7 bases agree with TRBD1. Losses at the gene ends were 9 bases for V and 0 bases for J; bases not matched to a gene: 8. The CDR3 is made up of 15 amino acids. The V gene's germline CDR1 is SGDLS and CDR2 YYNGEE. The CDR3 coding sequence is TGTGCCACCTCCCCGGGACAGACGAACACCGGGGAGCTGTTTTTT. It specifies CATSPGQTNTGELFF.

The V call is TRBV11-2, the J call TRBJ2-3, with 7 positions matching TRBD2. J was trimmed by 4 bases and V by 0 bases; bases with no gene match: 10. The CDR3 sequence is 17 residues long. CDR1 SGHAT and CDR2 FQNNGV come from the germline V gene. The CDR3: CASSLDGYGGIADTQYF. The DNA for the CDR3 is TGTGCCAGCAGCTTAGATGGTTACGGGGGGATTGCAGATACGCAGTATTTT.

This clonotype has a handful of counts. The chain links TRBV4-1 to TRBJ2-1; 13 bases align to TRBD2. J was trimmed by 4 bases and V by 5 bases; bases with no gene match: 5. Germline loops: CDR1 MGHRA, CDR2 YSYEKL. This CDR3 spans 16 amino acids. CDR3 in amino acids: CASSTRTSGGYNEQFF. For the CDR3, the DNA is TGCGCCAGCAGCACCCGGACTAGCGGGGGATACAATGAGCAGTTCTTC.

This clonotype was observed a handful of times. V usage is TRBV4-1 and J usage is TRBJ2-2, with 11 nucleotides matching TRBD2. The CDR3 runs to 16 residues. Per the germline V gene, CDR1 is MGHRA and CDR2 is YSYEKL. The V gene end was trimmed by 3 bases and the J gene end by 6 bases; junction bases not matched to a gene: 6. The CDR3 loop is CASSHVSGGAAGELFF. CDR3 DNA: TGCGCCAGCAGCCATGTTAGCGGGGGGGCCGCCGGGGAGCTGTTTTTT.

This clonotype was counted ten times or more. The chain carries TRBV18 and TRBJ1-2, with D perhaps TRBD1 (5 bases). The CDR3 consists of 13 residues. Trimming removed 8 bases at V and 2 bases at J, with 12 bases between. Per germline, CDR1 KGHSH and CDR2 LQKENI. The CDR3 DNA sequence: TGTGCCAGCAGTCCGGGACGGAACTATGGCTACACCTTC. Translated: CASSPGRNYGYTF. The variable domain in full, completed from reference TRBV18 and TRBJ1-2, reads NAGVMQNPRHLVRRRGQEARLRCSPMKGHSHVYWYRQLPEEGLKFMVYLQKENIIDESGMPKERFSAEFPKEGPSILRIQQVVRGDSAAYFCASSPGRNYGYTFGSGTRLTVV.

This clonotype was counted between two and nine times. The rearrangement uses TRBV12-3 or TRBV12-4 and TRBJ2-7; 7 bases match TRBD1. CDR3 length: 14 residues. V trimming: 1 base; J trimming: 7 bases; junction bases outside the gene matches: 7. CDR3 nucleotide sequence: TGTGCCAGCAGTTTAGGGGACAGTGATCGGGAGCAGTACTTC. Amino acid sequence: CASSLGDSDREQYF.

The chain carries TRBV7-8 and TRBJ2-5; D uncertain. This CDR3 region has 16 residues. The V gene's germline CDR1 is SGHVS and CDR2 FQNEAQ. V lost 0 bases, J lost 0 bases, and 11 bases lay in between. CDR3 bases: TGTGCCAGCAGCTTAGCTGCGGCTGGTTACCAAGAGACCCAGTACTTC. This gives the protein CASSLAAAGYQETQYF.

This rearrangement joins TRBV15 to TRBJ1-3; weak D call: TRBD1 (5 bases). The ends were cut back, 5 bases at V and 8 bases at J, with 13 bases in the middle. Per germline, CDR1 LNHNV and CDR2 YYDKDF (reference sequence). CDR3 length: 13 residues. DNA for the CDR3: TGTGCCACCAGCCCCGCGGGGGGGGACACCATATATTTT. This gives the protein CATSPAGGDTIYF.

The chain joins TRBV6-2 or TRBV6-3 to TRBJ2-2, with D possibly called TRBD1 or TRBD2 (5 bases each). The germline V and J ends were trimmed by 6 bases and 0 bases, with 11 bases remaining between them. The CDR3 has 15 amino acids. The germline gives CDR1 MNHEY, CDR2 SVGEGT. Here the CDR3 reads CASRRDGSNTGELFF. In nucleotides, the CDR3 is TGTGCCAGCAGACGGGACGGATCGAACACCGGGGAGCTGTTTTTT.

In this sample, this clonotype turned up a few times. This chain joins TRBV12-3 or TRBV12-4 and TRBJ1-5; D is possibly TRBD1 (6 bases). The CDR3 loop spans 14 amino acids. V lost 2 bases to trimming and J lost 6 bases, with 11 bases between them. CDR3 in DNA: TGTGCCAGCAGTTTAAGGGCAGGGGTTCAGCCCCAGCATTTT. This encodes CASSLRAGVQPQHF.

The rearrangement uses TRBV12-3 or TRBV12-4 and TRBJ1-2, with 9 bases fitting TRBD1. This CDR3 is built from 17 residues. With V trimmed by 5 bases and J by 5 bases, 15 bases remained unmatched. The DNA for the CDR3 is TGTGCCAGCAGTACATCGGGGACAGGGAGGGCCTTTTATGGCTACACCTTC. It codes for CASSTSGTGRAFYGYTF.

This clonotype was seen only a few times. V gene TRBV12-3 or TRBV12-4 combines with J gene TRBJ2-2; 11 nucleotides line up with TRBD1. The CDR3 spans 17 residues. The trim removed 4 bases at V and 0 bases at J, leaving 4 bases unmatched. CDR3 nucleotides: TGTGCCAGCAGTTGGGACAGGGGGGACCCGAACACCGGGGAGCTGTTTTTT. This translates into CASSWDRGDPNTGELFF.

This clonotype was picked up a small number of times. The chain couples TRBV20-1 to TRBJ2-1, with 12 bases fitting TRBD2. The CDR3 runs to 14 residues. With V trimmed by 7 bases and J by 5 bases, 6 bases remained unmatched. Germline V gene lookup returns CDR1 DFQATT and CDR2 SNEGSKA (reference sequence). The CDR3 nucleotides are TGCAGTGTGTCTAGCGGGGGGGGAGACAATGAGCAGTTCTTC. Translation: CSVSSGGGDNEQFF.

This clonotype was picked up a small number of times. The genes are TRBV29-1 and TRBJ2-1; D is undetermined. Trimming cost V 4 bases and J 0 bases, with 10 bases left between them. Germline CDR1 is SQVTM and CDR2 is ANQGSEA. The CDR3 is 14 amino acids. Here the CDR3 reads CSVVWVSSYNEQFF. In DNA, the CDR3 is TGCAGCGTTGTCTGGGTGAGCTCCTACAATGAGCAGTTCTTC.

This clonotype was observed a handful of times. The rearrangement links TRBV7-2 to TRBJ2-3, with TRBD1 matching 9 bases. Trimming removed 4 bases from V and 4 bases from J; junction bases left unmatched: 6. The CDR3 runs 15 residues. Germline V lookup: CDR1 SGHTA, CDR2 FQGNSA. The CDR3 DNA sequence: TGTGCCAGCAGCTCGTCCCGGGACAGGGCAGATACGCAGTATTTT. It codes for CASSSSRDRADTQYF.

V and J are TRBV27 and TRBJ2-7; TRBD1 matches at 9 bases. Germline V gene sequence: CDR1 MNHEY, CDR2 SMNVEV (reference sequence). This CDR3 is built from 14 residues. After removal of 6 bases from V and 4 bases from J, the junction contained 7 bases not matched to a gene. The CDR3 DNA follows: TGTGCCAGCAGGGCGGGGACAGGGCGGTACGAGCAGTACTTC. Translating gives CASRAGTGRYEQYF.

This sequence joins TRBV29-1 and TRBJ2-3, with 10 positions matching TRBD2. Losses at the gene ends were 7 bases for V and 0 bases for J; bases not matched to a gene: 4. The CDR3 sequence is 14 residues long. Germline V gene lookup returns CDR1 SQVTM and CDR2 ANQGSEA. In nucleotides, the CDR3 is TGCAGCGCTACTAGCGGGACGAGCACAGATACGCAGTATTTT. Its protein product is CSATSGTSTDTQYF.

This clonotype showed up just a few times. V gene TRBV11-2 combines with J gene TRBJ2-2, with D possibly being TRBD1 (5 bases). The V end was cut by 2 bases, the J end by 6 bases, with 7 bases between. Looked up from germline, CDR1 is SGHAT and CDR2 is FQNNGV. The CDR3 runs to 13 residues. DNA of the CDR3: TGTGCCAGCAGCTTACAGGGTCCCGGGGAGCTGTTTTTT. Its translation is CASSLQGPGELFF.

The V call is TRBV24-1, the J call TRBJ2-1, with 7 bases aligning to TRBD1. With 4 bases clipped from V and 2 bases from J, the junction kept 4 bases outside the gene matches. This CDR3 region has 15 residues. Germline V gives CDR1 KGHDR, CDR2 SFDVKD. CDR3 sequence reads: CATSDGTAAYNEQFF. The CDR3 region has the DNA TGTGCCACCAGTGACGGGACAGCAGCCTACAATGAGCAGTTCTTC.

This clonotype was seen a few times. The chain uses TRBV4-2 and TRBJ1-3; D call uncertain. The germline V gene has CDR1 LGHNA and CDR2 YNFKEQ. This CDR3 comprises 14 residues. Trimming left V 5 bases short and J 3 bases short, with 11 bases between. The CDR3 loop is CASSYKADGNTIYF. CDR3 DNA sequence: TGTGCCAGCAGCTACAAGGCGGATGGAAACACCATATATTTT.

In its sample, this clonotype is medium-sized. The J gene is TRBJ2-2, the V gene TRBV6-5; 9 positions match TRBD2. Germline CDR1 reads MNHEY; CDR2 reads SVGAGI. There are 13 residues in the CDR3. J lost 5 bases, V lost 7 bases, and 2 bases had no gene match. The CDR3 DNA sequence: TGTGCCAGCACAACTAGCGGGACCGGGGAGCTGTTTTTT. This encodes CASTTSGTGELFF.

The chain combines TRBV3-1 with TRBJ2-7, with D maybe TRBD2 (6 bases). The CDR3 contains 17 residues. V gave up 1 base and J gave up 7 bases, with 23 bases separating them. From germline, CDR1 is LGHDT and CDR2 YNNKEL (reference sequence). The CDR3 nucleotides read TGTGCCAGCAGCCAAGGATGGTCGGGAGTCCCCTCTGGAGAGCAGTACTTC. Its protein product is CASSQGWSGVPSGEQYF.

A few counts support this clonotype. The V call is TRBV7-9, the J call TRBJ2-1; D unresolved. The germline V gene encodes CDR1 SEHNR and CDR2 FQNEAQ (reference sequence). The ends were cut back, 2 bases at V and 4 bases at J, with 6 bases in the middle. This CDR3 is 13 amino acids long. CDR3 loop: CASSLNMYNEQFF. The CDR3 nucleotides are TGTGCCAGCAGCTTAAACATGTACAATGAGCAGTTCTTC. The whole variable domain, filled in from reference TRBV7-9 and TRBJ2-1, reads DTGVSQNPRHKITKRGQNVTFRCDPISEHNRLYWYRQTLGQGPEFLTYFQNEAQLEKSRLLSDRFSAERPKGSFSTLEIQRTEQGDSAMYLCASSLNMYNEQFFGPGTRLTVL.

This clonotype was detected only a few times. The CDR3 here is CASTKTGLNEQFF. The CDR3 nucleotides read TGTGCCAGCACTAAAACAGGGCTGAATGAGCAGTTCTTC. V gene TRBV6-5 combines with J gene TRBJ2-1; D might be TRBD1 (6 bases). The germline CDR1 and CDR2 sequences are MNHEY and SVGAGI. Trimming cost V 7 bases and J 7 bases, with 14 bases left between them. This CDR3 spans 13 amino acids.

This clonotype was counted only a few times. The chain joins TRBV7-2 to TRBJ2-7; TRBD1 matches 8 bases. Per the germline V gene, CDR1 is SGHTA and CDR2 is FQGNSA. The junction had 5 bases not matched to a gene; V was cut back by 4 bases and J by 0 bases. This CDR3 contains 15 residues. The CDR3 bases are TGTGCCAGCAGCTCAGGGGGCTCCAGCTCCTACGAGCAGTACTTC. Translation gives CASSSGGSSSYEQYF.

The CDR3 DNA sequence: TGTGCCAGCAGCTTACCAGCTGGTACCAAAAACATTCAGTACTTC. Its protein is CASSLPAGTKNIQYF. The genes are TRBV7-9 and TRBJ2-4; D is unresolved. Germline CDR1 reads SEHNR; CDR2 reads FQNEAQ (reference sequence). This CDR3 region has 15 residues. The V and J ends lost 2 bases and 2 bases respectively, with 10 bases between them.

In its sample, this clonotype was seen a few times. The V gene is TRBV20-1, the J gene TRBJ2-1; D is undetermined. Germline V gives CDR1 DFQATT, CDR2 SNEGSKA (reference sequence). Deletions cut 1 base from V and 6 bases from J, with 13 bases between. This CDR3 has 14 residues. CDR3: CSARGIGFGNEQFF. In nucleotides, the CDR3 is TGCAGTGCTAGAGGTATAGGTTTTGGCAATGAGCAGTTCTTC.